The 22 T cell receptor beta chains listed next were all sequenced from one sample in a study of spatial heterogeneity in lung cancer. As to time point: blood at routine non-recurrence follow-up after resection. TCRdb itself ran the 5' RACE reads through MiXCR, one entry per CDR3 protein. The sample lists under 150,000 distinct CDR3 sequences; less than 14% were seen once. Sample: PBMCs, taken at follow-up. Every receptor here comes from a female donor with early-stage non-small cell lung cancer.

The chain uses TRBV2 and TRBJ2-3; TRBD1 matches at 12 bases. Trimming removed 8 bases from V and 4 bases from J; junction bases left unmatched: 7. The CDR3 totals 15 residues. Germline V gives CDR1 SNHLY, CDR2 FYNNEI. CDR3 bases: TGTGCCAGCGGATCGGGACAGGGGGCCGCAGATACGCAGTATTTT. It is translated as CASGSGQGAADTQYF.

The genes are TRBV6-1 and TRBJ1-4; D is undetermined. CDR3 length: 15 residues. Looked up from germline, CDR1 is MNHNS and CDR2 is SASEGT. Between the trimmed V and J ends, which lost 6 bases and 5 bases, there was a span of 16 bases. In DNA form, the CDR3 reads TGTGCCAGCAGCCTGACACTTGGCCAGAATGAAAAACTGTTTTTT. Encoded protein: CASSLTLGQNEKLFF.

This clonotype was picked up many times. This rearrangement joins TRBV19 to TRBJ1-6, with TRBD1 matching over 9 bases. After removal of 9 bases from V and 11 bases from J, the junction contained 8 bases not matched to a gene. The V gene's germline CDR1 is LNHDA and CDR2 SQIVND (reference sequence). This CDR3 has 13 residues. Here the CDR3 DNA reads TGTGCCAGCAAGGGGACAGGGAGTCCACCCCTCCACTTT. Amino acid sequence: CASKGTGSPPLHF.

J is TRBJ2-1 and V is TRBV5-1, with D perhaps TRBD2 (6 bases). The germline V gene has CDR1 SGHRS and CDR2 YFSETQ. This CDR3 region has 14 residues. V dropped 6 bases and J dropped 0 bases, with 10 bases sitting between them. CDR3 residues: CASNHGSSYNEQFF. Here the CDR3 DNA reads TGCGCCAGCAATCACGGGAGCTCCTACAATGAGCAGTTCTTC.

The V call is TRBV6-2 or TRBV6-3, the J call TRBJ1-5; TRBD1 agrees at 10 bases. This CDR3 is 16 amino acids long. CDR1 and CDR2 from the germline V gene are MNHEY and SVGEGT. J was trimmed by 1 base and V by 6 bases; bases with no gene match: 6. CDR3 nucleotide sequence: TGTGCCAGCAGCCCTAGACAGGGGGCAAGCAATCAGCCCCAGCATTTT. Translated: CASSPRQGASNQPQHF.

Regarding this clonotype: Just one base apart from a much larger clone, this may be a read error. This sequence joins TRBV6-5 and TRBJ2-4, with D unresolved. Germline CDR1 MNHEY, CDR2 SVGAGI. The CDR3 contains 17 residues. In DNA form, the CDR3 reads TGTGCCAGCAGTTACTCGGGTAGCTCCCGGAACAAAAACAATCAGTACTTC. Its translation is CASSYSGSSRNKNNQYF.

This clonotype was detected ten times or more. DNA of the CDR3: TGCGCCAGCAGTGCAGGGTCCAATCAGCCCCAGCATTTT. It translates to CASSAGSNQPQHF. The rearrangement joins TRBV10-2 to TRBJ1-5; D is possibly TRBD1 (5 bases). The CDR3 extends over 13 amino acids. Germline V gives CDR1 WSHSY, CDR2 SAAADI. Trimming shortened V by 4 bases and J by 3 bases, and 7 bases separated the two germline ends.

This clonotype has only a few counts. The junction departs from germline at one end; a sequencing error may be responsible. The chain carries TRBV29-1 and TRBJ2-1; no clear D. Germline CDR1 reads SQVTM; CDR2 reads ANQGSEA. This CDR3 comprises 11 residues. The CDR3: CSVEDARARIF. The CDR3 nucleotides read TGCAGCGTTGAAGATGCACGAGCGAGGATCTTC.

This clonotype was picked up many times. CDR3 sequence (DNA): TGTGCCAGTAGTCGGGTCTTACCCTGGGAGTCTAACTATGGCTACACCTTC. Translation: CASSRVLPWESNYGYTF. The chain recombines TRBV19 with TRBJ1-2; D remains ambiguous. There are 17 residues in the CDR3. Trimming cost V 5 bases and J 0 bases, with 19 bases left between them. Germline CDR1 and CDR2: LNHDA and SQIVND (reference sequence). Filled out from reference TRBV19 and TRBJ1-2, the complete variable domain reads DGGITQSPKYLFRKEGQNVTLSCEQNLNHDAMYWYRQDPGQGLRLIYYSQIVNDFQKGDIAEGYSVSREKKESFPLTVTSAQKNPTAFYLCASSRVLPWESNYGYTFGSGTRLTVV.

This clonotype was counted only a few times. The chain uses TRBV28 and TRBJ2-1; 15 nucleotides line up with TRBD2. The germline V gene encodes CDR1 MDHEN and CDR2 SYDVKM. The CDR3 is made up of 16 amino acids. The V gene end was trimmed by 5 bases and the J gene end by 7 bases; junction bases not matched to a gene: 6. The CDR3 DNA sequence: TGTGCCAGCAGTCCTCTTGGGACTAGCGGGGGGAATGAGCAGTTCTTC. It is translated as CASSPLGTSGGNEQFF.

This clonotype was detected a few times. This chain links TRBV6-2 or TRBV6-3 with TRBJ2-7; 8 nucleotides align to TRBD1. The CDR3 is made up of 14 amino acids. CDR1 and CDR2 (germline): MNHEY, SVGEGT. Trimming took 5 bases from V and 3 from J; bases not matched to a gene: 6. The CDR3 region is CASSGQGPIYEQYF. In nucleotides, the CDR3 is TGTGCCAGCAGTGGACAGGGACCCATCTACGAGCAGTACTTC.

This clonotype came up many times. The chain links TRBV3-1 to TRBJ2-1, with 12 bases identical to TRBD2. The V gene's germline CDR1 is LGHDT and CDR2 YNNKEL (reference sequence). This CDR3 comprises 20 residues. V dropped 0 bases and J dropped 1; count of bases not matched to a gene: 10. CDR3 protein: CASSQEWRTSGTLSYNEQFF. CDR3 in DNA: TGTGCCAGCAGCCAAGAATGGCGGACTAGCGGGACCCTATCCTACAATGAGCAGTTCTTC.

This clonotype has a handful of counts. V is TRBV29-1 and J is TRBJ1-1; no firm D call. Trimming took off 5 bases at V and 5 bases at J, with 30 bases between the two ends. Germline CDR1 SQVTM, CDR2 ANQGSEA. This CDR3 is 18 amino acids long. The CDR3 region is CSVPRRRMRDYNETEAFF. The CDR3 region has the DNA TGCAGCGTTCCTCGGAGGCGCATGAGAGATTATAACGAGACTGAAGCTTTCTTT.

The V call is TRBV30, the J call TRBJ1-1; D unresolved. The CDR3 is made up of 14 amino acids. V was shortened by 0 bases and J by 10 bases, with 18 bases between the two germline ends. The germline CDR1 and CDR2 sequences are GTSNPN and SVGIG (reference sequence). The CDR3, as DNA: TGTGCCTGGAGTGTACTGATTGGAGGCCGCGGAGCTTTCTTT. Its protein product is CAWSVLIGGRGAFF. The variable domain in full, with the rest retrieved from reference TRBV30 and TRBJ1-1, is SQTIHQWPATLVQPVGSPLSLECTVEGTSNPNLYWYRQAAGRGLQLLFYSVGIGQISSEVPQNLSASRPQDRQFILSSKKLLLSDSGFYLCAWSVLIGGRGAFFGQGTRLTVV.

In its sample, this clonotype was seen once. V and J are TRBV15 and TRBJ2-3; TRBD1 is a possible D gene (5 bases). Trimming took off 3 bases at V and 2 bases at J, with 15 bases between the two ends. Germline V lookup: CDR1 LNHNV, CDR2 YYDKDF (reference sequence). The CDR3 sequence is 16 residues long. CDR3 sequence: CATSSGWGRATDTQYF. DNA of the CDR3: TGTGCCACCAGCAGCGGTTGGGGCAGGGCCACAGATACGCAGTATTTT.

This chain joins TRBV24-1 and TRBJ2-3, with D perhaps matching TRBD1 (7 bases). The V gene's germline CDR1 is KGHDR and CDR2 SFDVKD. The CDR3 runs to 16 residues. V shed 4 bases and J shed 4 bases, with 17 bases lying between them. The CDR3 nucleotides are TGTGCCACCAGTGACCGCAGACAGGGAGGCCCAGATACGCAGTATTTT. It codes for CATSDRRQGGPDTQYF.

This sequence joins TRBV3-1 and TRBJ2-7, with D perhaps given as TRBD1 or TRBD2 (5 bases each). V gave up 0 bases and J gave up 2 bases, with 14 bases separating them. Germline V gene data show CDR1 as LGHDT and CDR2 as YNNKEL (reference sequence). The CDR3 totals 16 residues. The CDR3 coding sequence is TGTGCCAGCAGCCAAGAACGTTGGGACGTAACCTACGAGCAGTACTTC. It translates to CASSQERWDVTYEQYF.

Ten or more counts support this clonotype. The J gene is TRBJ1-1, the V gene TRBV12-3 or TRBV12-4, with D possibly matching TRBD1 (6 bases). The CDR3 is 13 amino acids. Trimming pared 5 bases from V and 4 bases from J, leaving 11 bases between. In DNA form, the CDR3 reads TGTGCCAGCAGTACCGGACAGATCACTGAAGCTTTCTTT. Translation: CASSTGQITEAFF.

This clonotype was seen just once. The chain couples TRBV18 to TRBJ1-1; D not resolved. Germline-derived CDR1 and CDR2 are KGHSH and LQKENI. The CDR3 extends over 12 amino acids. V lost 2 bases, J lost 5 bases, and 6 bases lay in between. The CDR3 here is CASSPRETEAFF. The CDR3 DNA follows: TGTGCCAGCTCACCAAGGGAGACTGAAGCTTTCTTT.

CDR3: CASSRAEAEQFF. DNA of the CDR3: TGTGCCAGCTCGCGCGCTGAGGCTGAGCAGTTCTTC. The gene calls are TRBV18 and TRBJ2-1; D remains unclear. Trimming left V 6 bases short and J 9 bases short, with 12 bases between. This CDR3 is built from 12 residues. Germline assignment: CDR1 KGHSH and CDR2 LQKENI.

This clonotype was counted only a few times. The rearrangement links TRBV20-1 to TRBJ2-7, with TRBD2 identical over 10 bases. V was clipped by 6 bases and J by 9 bases; unmatched bases: 14. CDR3 length: 14 amino acids. CDR1 and CDR2 from the germline V gene are DFQATT and SNEGSKA (reference sequence). CDR3 loop: CSAFQAGGPGLQYF. As DNA, the CDR3 is TGCAGTGCCTTTCAAGCGGGAGGGCCAGGATTGCAGTACTTC.

In its sample, this clonotype was seen a few times. The J gene is TRBJ2-7, the V gene TRBV27; unclear D gene. The ends were cut back, 8 bases at V and 0 bases at J, with 14 bases in the middle. CDR1 and CDR2 from the germline V gene are MNHEY and SMNVEV (reference sequence). CDR3 size: 14 residues. CDR3 region: CASARTQSSYEQYF. The CDR3 DNA reads as TGTGCCAGCGCAAGGACGCAGAGCTCCTACGAGCAGTACTTC.